A single sample is the source of the 3 T cell receptor beta chains below, sequenced in a study of T cell repertoires in cytomegalovirus infection. TCRdb reanalysed the reads using MiXCR and keeps one entry per CDR3 protein. The repertoire consists of 270,000 or so distinct CDR3 sequences, with over 15% occurring once and the leading ten covering 40% to 55%. The sequencing sample was made of CD8+ T cells from PBMCs. The receptor set was obtained from a human donor in good health (CMV status not recorded). Some clones in this sample may be carry-over from other donors' samples.

The chain uses TRBV7-9 and TRBJ2-2, with 10 bases lining up with TRBD2. This CDR3 is built from 17 residues. The junction had 5 bases not matched to a gene; V was cut back by 4 bases and J by 0 bases. Germline V lookup: CDR1 SEHNR, CDR2 FQNEAQ (reference sequence). As DNA, the CDR3 is TGTGCCAGCAGCTGGACTAGCGGTCCCTCGAACACCGGGGAGCTGTTTTTT. Amino acid sequence: CASSWTSGPSNTGELFF.

There are many counts of this clonotype. The V and J genes are TRBV12-3 or TRBV12-4 and TRBJ2-1, with 9 bases matching TRBD2. This CDR3 region has 13 residues. V shed 5 bases and J 10 bases; nucleotides not matched to a gene: 6. CDR3 sequence reads: CASSLDSGGEQFF. The CDR3 DNA sequence: TGTGCCAGCAGTCTGGATAGCGGGGGCGAGCAGTTCTTC.

V usage is TRBV9 and J usage is TRBJ2-7; the D is unclear. This CDR3 spans 14 amino acids. Germline CDR1 reads SGDLS; CDR2 reads YYNGEE. Trimming cost V 2 bases and J 4 bases, with 13 bases left between them. This chain's CDR3 is CASSVWESSYEQYF. The CDR3 nucleotides read TGTGCCAGCAGCGTTTGGGAATCCAGTTACGAGCAGTACTTC.